Shown below are 18 T cell receptor beta chains from a single sample sequenced in a study of blood T cell repertoires in COVID-19. The method was immunoSEQ multiplex PCR; TCRdb's version includes in-frame clones alone and lacks a portion of them. The data contain 150,000 to 200,000 clones, just under 85% of them seen just once; the ten biggest clones take up roughly 0.91%. What was sequenced was peripheral blood. Receptors were obtained from a man in his 60s with COVID-19, enrolled during active disease.

The CDR3 DNA reads TGTGCCAGCAGCTTAGGGGCCAATAATTCACCCCTCCACTTT. Translation gives CASSLGANNSPLHF. The gene calls are TRBV11-2 and TRBJ1-6; no clear D gene. CDR3 length: 14 residues. Per the germline V gene, CDR1 is SGHAT and CDR2 is FQNNGV. V lost 1 base, J lost 5 bases, and 6 bases lay in between.

As regards this clone: At one of its ends the junction is not consistent with the germline gene, which may arise from a read error. The chain carries TRBV6-5 and TRBJ1-4; 7 bases match TRBD1. The CDR3 has 14 amino acids. Germline V gene data show CDR1 as MNHEY and CDR2 as SVGAGI. The CDR3: CASSLDRAREKLLF. CDR3 DNA: TGTGCCAGCAGTCTCGACAGGGCTCGGGAAAAACTGCTTTTT.

The chain recombines TRBV10-3 with TRBJ1-1; D remains ambiguous. Germline V lookup: CDR1 ENHRY, CDR2 SYGVKD. V dropped 4 bases and J dropped 4 bases, with 10 bases sitting between them. This CDR3 is 13 amino acids long. The chain's CDR3 is CAISAAGVTEAFF. The CDR3 nucleotides are TGTGCCATCAGTGCGGCAGGCGTCACTGAAGCTTTCTTT.

The V and J genes are TRBV4-2 and TRBJ1-1, with no clear D. Between the trimmed V and J ends, which lost 0 bases and 4 bases, there was a span of 9 bases. Germline loops: CDR1 LGHNA, CDR2 YNFKEQ. The CDR3 extends over 14 amino acids. The CDR3 loop reads CASSQDKGGTEAFF. The DNA for the CDR3 is TGTGCCAGCAGCCAAGACAAAGGAGGCACTGAAGCTTTCTTT.

The rearrangement links TRBV28 to TRBJ1-2; D possibly corresponds to TRBD1 (6 bases). Germline V gives CDR1 MDHEN, CDR2 SYDVKM. CDR3 length: 14 amino acids. V was shortened by 6 bases and J by 8 bases, with 19 bases between the two germline ends. This chain's CDR3 is CASRTSPGQGGYTF. In DNA form, the CDR3 reads TGTGCCAGCAGGACATCTCCAGGCCAGGGGGGCTACACCTTC.

This clone showed up just once. The chain combines TRBV27 with TRBJ1-2; D ambiguous. Trimming shortened V by 3 bases and J by 0 bases, and 14 bases separated the two germline ends. Per germline, CDR1 MNHEY and CDR2 SMNVEV (reference sequence). This CDR3 region has 16 residues. CDR3 in amino acids: CASSLDWRSANYGYTF. The CDR3 nucleotides read TGTGCCAGCAGTTTGGATTGGAGGTCAGCTAACTATGGCTACACCTTC.

This chain connects TRBV28 to TRBJ2-2; 8 nucleotides align to TRBD1. The V and J ends lost 8 bases and 5 bases, in that order; junction bases with no gene match: 22. This CDR3 has 19 residues. Germline lookup yields CDR1 MDHEN and CDR2 SYDVKM. CDR3 nucleotide sequence: TGTGCCAGCCGCCTTCCCCCAGACAGGGGAGCTTCGCAAACCGGGGAGCTGTTTTTT. It is translated as CASRLPPDRGASQTGELFF.

The V and J genes are TRBV30 and TRBJ1-6; maybe TRBD1 (6 bases). Germline CDR1 and CDR2: GTSNPN and SVGIG (reference sequence). This CDR3 has 12 residues. V was trimmed by 5 bases and J by 13 bases, leaving 15 bases between them. The CDR3 sequence: CAWGWGGQPLHF. Here the CDR3 DNA reads TGTGCCTGGGGTTGGGGGGGGCAGCCCCTCCACTTT.

On this clone itself: The sample carries other DNA sequences with the same CDR3. The rearrangement joins TRBV18 to TRBJ1-5; 12 nucleotides line up with TRBD1. The CDR3 is 15 residues long. From germline, CDR1 is KGHSH and CDR2 LQKENI. Trimming cost V 3 bases and J 3 bases; bases outside gene matches: 0. This CDR3 reads CASSPGQGANQPQHF. The CDR3 DNA sequence: TGTGCCAGCTCACCGGGACAGGGGGCCAATCAGCCCCAGCATTTT.

The gene calls are TRBV5-5 and TRBJ1-5; a possible D gene is TRBD1 (5 bases). CDR1 is SGHKS, CDR2 YYEKEE, per germline (reference sequence). The CDR3 runs 13 residues. The V gene lost 2 bases and the J gene lost 8 bases, with 11 bases spanning the gap. CDR3 bases: TGTGCCAGCAGCTTCTCAGGGTCGGAGCCCCAGCATTTT. As protein: CASSFSGSEPQHF.

V is TRBV5-1 and J is TRBJ2-3; 9 positions agree with TRBD1. The trim removed 4 bases at V and 4 bases at J, leaving 4 bases unmatched. Per the germline V gene, CDR1 is SGHRS and CDR2 is YFSETQ. The CDR3 extends over 14 amino acids. The CDR3 DNA is TGCGCCAGCAGCCCCACAGGGGGCGCAGATACGCAGTATTTT. It specifies CASSPTGGADTQYF.

The chain uses TRBV6-2 or TRBV6-3 and TRBJ2-1; no firm D call. The V gene's germline CDR1 is MNHEY and CDR2 SVGEGT. Trimming pared 2 bases from V and 6 bases from J, leaving 8 bases between. The CDR3 length is 13 residues. The CDR3 region is CASSYNRVNEQFF. CDR3 DNA sequence: TGTGCCAGCAGTTACAATCGGGTCAATGAGCAGTTCTTC.

The CDR3, as DNA: TGTGCCAGCAGTTACGTAAATTCACCCCTCCACTTT. Its translation is CASSYVNSPLHF. The genes are TRBV6-2 or TRBV6-3 and TRBJ1-6; D is ambiguous. CDR1 and CDR2 from the germline V gene are MNHEY and SVGEGT. The CDR3 has 12 amino acids. The germline V and J ends were trimmed by 2 bases and 7 bases, with 3 bases remaining between them.

CDR3 sequence: CSARVGAEQYF. For the CDR3, the DNA is TGCAGTGCTAGAGTAGGGGCCGAGCAGTACTTC. The genes are TRBV20-1 and TRBJ2-7; D possibly corresponds to TRBD1 (5 bases). This CDR3 comprises 11 residues. Trimming stripped 1 base from V and 6 bases from J, with 7 bases between. Looked up from germline, CDR1 is DFQATT and CDR2 is SNEGSKA (reference sequence).

The J gene is TRBJ2-2, the V gene TRBV7-2; 9 positions match TRBD1. The CDR3 is 14 amino acids. Trimming cost V 5 bases and J 7 bases; bases outside gene matches: 5. Germline CDR1 reads SGHTA; CDR2 reads FQGNSA. The CDR3 DNA reads TGTGCCAGCAGCGGGACAGGGTGGGTCGGGGAGCTGTTTTTT. Its translation: CASSGTGWVGELFF.

This clone was seen once. The CDR3 DNA sequence: TGTGCCAGCAGTAGAGAGTACGAGCAGTACTTC. Protein: CASSREYEQYF. The genes are TRBV6-5 and TRBJ2-7; D unclear. The germline V gene encodes CDR1 MNHEY and CDR2 SVGAGI. The length of the CDR3 is 11 residues. Trimming cost V 5 bases and J 4 bases, with 6 bases left between them.

V and J are TRBV19 and TRBJ1-5; a possible D gene is TRBD1 (5 bases). Trimming removed 6 bases at V and 4 bases at J, with 13 bases between. The germline CDR1 and CDR2 sequences are LNHDA and SQIVND (reference sequence). This CDR3 comprises 14 residues. CDR3: CASSRMGQNQPQHF. CDR3 nucleotides: TGTGCCAGTAGCCGCATGGGGCAAAATCAGCCCCAGCATTTT.

The chain recombines TRBV6-5 with TRBJ2-6; maybe TRBD2 (6 bases). Germline CDR1 reads MNHEY; CDR2 reads SVGAGI. The CDR3 extends over 15 amino acids. V lost 6 bases and J lost 1, with 10 bases in between. CDR3 in amino acids: CASRGGFSGANVLTF. The CDR3 DNA reads TGTGCCAGCAGGGGAGGTTTTTCTGGGGCCAACGTCCTGACTTTC.